The 14 T cell receptor beta chains below come from one sample, sequenced in a study of PD-1 blockade in classical Hodgkin lymphoma. Brentuximab vedotin exposure varied among the patients, all of whom had relapsed after autologous stem cell transplantation. Generated by immunoSEQ multiplex PCR, the TCRdb table keeps only in-frame clones and is missing some. The sample shows some 65,000 clones, over 70% of them seen only once. The specimen was peripheral blood mononuclear cells (PBMCs), collected before the second cycle of nivolumab. The receptors stem from a human donor with classical Hodgkin lymphoma.

The chain uses TRBV7-8 and TRBJ2-3; 11 bases map to TRBD2. The CDR3 extends over 17 amino acids. Germline V gene data show CDR1 as SGHVS and CDR2 as FQNEAQ. Losses at the gene ends were 2 bases for V and 3 bases for J; bases not matched to a gene: 7. In DNA, the CDR3 is TGTGCCAGCAGCTTACGAGGCCTAGCGGGAGGTACAGATACGCAGTATTTT. Translated: CASSLRGLAGGTDTQYF. The full variable domain, rest sourced from reference TRBV7-8 and TRBJ2-3, is GAGVSQSPRYKVAKRGQDVALRCDPISGHVSLFWYQQALGQGPEFLTYFQNEAQLDKSGLPSDRFFAERPEGSVSTLKIQRTQQEDSAVYLCASSLRGLAGGTDTQYFGPGTRLTVL.

CDR3 DNA: TGTGCCAGCAGTGGGGACGATGGAGGAGGGGAAGCTTTCTTT. It codes for CASSGDDGGGEAFF. The chain recombines TRBV2 with TRBJ1-1; D possibly corresponds to TRBD1 (5 bases). The V gene's germline CDR1 is SNHLY and CDR2 FYNNEI. The CDR3 runs to 14 residues. V lost 4 bases, J lost 8 bases, and 17 bases lay in between.

The rearrangement joins TRBV5-8 to TRBJ2-6; weak D call: TRBD1 (6 bases). CDR1 SGHTS and CDR2 YDEGEE come from the germline V gene. There are 16 residues in the CDR3. The germline V and J ends were trimmed by 0 bases and 0 bases, with 7 bases remaining between them. DNA for the CDR3: TGTGCCAGCAGCTTGGGGACAGCCTCTGGGGCCAACGTCCTGACTTTC. Residues: CASSLGTASGANVLTF.

This clone was picked up a small number of times. The chain has TRBV2 and TRBJ1-6; D is uncertain. The length of the CDR3 is 12 residues. Between the trimmed V and J ends, which lost 7 bases and 11 bases, there was a span of 12 bases. Germline CDR1 and CDR2: SNHLY and FYNNEI. CDR3 nucleotide sequence: TGTGCCAGCAAACGGGAAAGTCCACCCCTCCACTTT. Translation: CASKRESPPLHF.

V usage is TRBV5-4 and J usage is TRBJ2-5; perhaps TRBD2 as D (5 bases). The CDR3 contains 14 residues. Germline-derived CDR1 and CDR2 are SGHNT and YYREEE (reference sequence). The V gene lost 3 bases and the J gene lost 2 bases, with 11 bases spanning the gap. CDR3 sequence: CASSSGSAQETQYF. DNA of the CDR3: TGTGCCAGCAGCTCGGGGTCGGCGCAAGAGACCCAGTACTTC.

The chain is built from TRBV27 and TRBJ1-1, with 7 bases aligning to TRBD1. V lost 5 bases and J lost 7; bases outside the gene matches: 13. CDR1 and CDR2 from the germline V gene are MNHEY and SMNVEV (reference sequence). The CDR3 covers 15 residues. The CDR3 DNA is TGTGCCAGCAGTGACACTCCAGGGACAGACCTTGAAGCTTTCTTT. Its translation: CASSDTPGTDLEAFF.

This clone was recorded once. This chain's CDR3 is CASSQALTGAGRYEQYF. The CDR3 DNA follows: TGCGCCAGCAGCCAAGCGCTAACAGGGGCTGGCCGCTACGAGCAGTACTTC. This chain links TRBV4-1 with TRBJ2-7; TRBD1 matches at 7 bases. Germline V lookup: CDR1 MGHRA, CDR2 YSYEKL. The junction had 12 bases not matched to a gene; V was cut back by 1 base and J by 3 bases. The CDR3 covers 17 residues.

The chain joins TRBV9 to TRBJ1-1; D might be TRBD1 (6 bases). Trimming took off 4 bases at V and 3 bases at J, with 16 bases between the two ends. Germline CDR1 is SGDLS and CDR2 is YYNGEE. This CDR3 comprises 15 residues. This CDR3 reads CASSFSGAGDTEAFF. The CDR3 nucleotides read TGTGCCAGCAGCTTCTCAGGGGCTGGAGACACTGAAGCTTTCTTT.

The chain carries TRBV5-1 and TRBJ2-7; possibly TRBD1 for D (6 bases). The CDR3 totals 15 residues. The ends were cut back, 1 base at V and 0 bases at J, with 11 bases in the middle. Germline values: CDR1 SGHRS, CDR2 YFSETQ. CDR3 sequence (DNA): TGCGCCAGCAGCTTGTCGGCAGGGGCCTCCTACGAGCAGTACTTC. Its protein is CASSLSAGASYEQYF.

The gene calls are TRBV6-5 and TRBJ2-2, with D perhaps matching TRBD1 (6 bases). CDR1 is MNHEY and CDR2 is SVGAGI in the germline V gene. The CDR3 loop spans 15 amino acids. Trimming cost V 6 bases and J 2 bases, with 13 bases left between them. DNA of the CDR3: TGTGCCAGCAGACTACAGGGTAAAAACACCGGGGAGCTGTTTTTT. This translates into CASRLQGKNTGELFF.

The chain employs TRBV6-1 and TRBJ1-1, with D maybe TRBD1 (6 bases). CDR1 MNHNS and CDR2 SASEGT come from the germline V gene. The CDR3 extends over 15 amino acids. With 6 bases removed from V and 1 base from J, the gap between germline ends came to 15 bases. CDR3 sequence: CASSLTGTPNTEAFF. CDR3 DNA sequence: TGTGCCAGCAGCCTTACCGGGACACCGAACACTGAAGCTTTCTTT.

This clone turned up a few times. This chain uses TRBV7-9 with TRBJ2-3; a weak D match, TRBD1 (6 bases). The CDR3 runs to 16 residues. Looked up from germline, CDR1 is SEHNR and CDR2 is FQNEAQ (reference sequence). V lost 7 bases, J lost 1 base, and 18 bases lay in between. CDR3 sequence reads: CASTSSGGGRTDTQYF. CDR3 in DNA: TGTGCCAGCACCAGTTCTGGGGGCGGACGCACAGATACGCAGTATTTT. The full variable domain, completed using reference TRBV7-9 and TRBJ2-3, is DTGVSQNPRHKITKRGQNVTFRCDPISEHNRLYWYRQTLGQGPEFLTYFQNEAQLEKSRLLSDRFSAERPKGSFSTLEIQRTEQGDSAMYLCASTSSGGGRTDTQYFGPGTRLTVL.

The chain combines TRBV9 with TRBJ1-6, with 10 bases matching TRBD1. The CDR3 length is 16 residues. V shed 2 bases and J 8 bases; nucleotides not matched to a gene: 7. The V gene's germline CDR1 is SGDLS and CDR2 YYNGEE. CDR3 in DNA: TGTGCCAGCAGCGTCCGGGACAGGGGCAGGGATTCACCCCTCCACTTT. It yields the protein CASSVRDRGRDSPLHF.

This clone showed up just a few times. The chain uses TRBV29-1 and TRBJ1-1, with D unclear. This CDR3 comprises 9 residues. Germline-derived CDR1 and CDR2 are SQVTM and ANQGSEA. The V and J ends lost 3 bases and 6 bases respectively, with 2 bases between them. CDR3 coding DNA: TGCAGCGTTGACTCTGAAGCTTTCTTT. Translating gives CSVDSEAFF.